This T cell receptor beta chain was captured in a study of cytomegalovirus exposure and HLA in healthy donors. The length of the CDR3 is 15 residues. The V segment lost 1 base and the J segment 6 bases; nucleotides outside the gene matches: 10. The germline gives CDR1 SGHRS, CDR2 YFSETQ. From the approximately 120-subject validation cohort, which was separate from the roughly 700-subject first cohort, the donors were drawn. About this clone itself: The target antigen is unknown.

General study points: In vitro experiments confirmed that a few CMV-associated chains were specific for CMV antigens.

Clones were read by immunoSEQ multiplex PCR, and TCRdb kept only the in-frame ones, dropping some. The sample holds 100,000 or so clones; about 85% are singletons and the top ten take 4% to 4.5%. What was sequenced was PBMCs. This clonotype originated in a woman aged 18-30 years in good health and CMV-seropositive. This chain uses TRBV5-1 with TRBJ2-7; 7 bases agree with TRBD2. The CDR3 region has the DNA TGCGCCAGCAGCTTGTCTGCGCCACCGGGGGGCGAGCAGTACTTC. Its protein product is CASSLSAPPGGEQYF.